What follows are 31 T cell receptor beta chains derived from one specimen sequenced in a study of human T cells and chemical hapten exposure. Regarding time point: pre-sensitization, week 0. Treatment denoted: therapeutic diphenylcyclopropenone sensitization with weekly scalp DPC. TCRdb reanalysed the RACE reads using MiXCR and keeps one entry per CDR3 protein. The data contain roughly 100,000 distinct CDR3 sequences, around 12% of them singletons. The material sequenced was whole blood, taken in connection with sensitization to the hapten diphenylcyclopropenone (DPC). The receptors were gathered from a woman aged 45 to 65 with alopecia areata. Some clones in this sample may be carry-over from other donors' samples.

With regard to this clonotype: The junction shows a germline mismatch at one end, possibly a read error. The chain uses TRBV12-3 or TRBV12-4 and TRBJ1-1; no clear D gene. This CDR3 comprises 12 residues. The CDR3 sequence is CASGLMNTEAFF. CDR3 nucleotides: TGTGCCAGCGGTTTAATGAACACTGAAGCTTTCTTT.

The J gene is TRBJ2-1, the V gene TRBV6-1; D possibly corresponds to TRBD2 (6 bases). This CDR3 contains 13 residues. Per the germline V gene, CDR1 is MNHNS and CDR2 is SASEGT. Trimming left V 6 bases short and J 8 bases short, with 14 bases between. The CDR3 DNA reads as TGTGCCAGCAGCGCGACTAGTCGGGATGAGCAGTTCTTC. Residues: CASSATSRDEQFF.

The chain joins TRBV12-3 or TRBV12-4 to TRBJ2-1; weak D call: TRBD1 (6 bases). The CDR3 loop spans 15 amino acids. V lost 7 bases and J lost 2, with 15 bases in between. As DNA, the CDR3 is TGTGCCAGCACCCATAGACAGGTGACCTACAATGAGCAGTTCTTC. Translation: CASTHRQVTYNEQFF.

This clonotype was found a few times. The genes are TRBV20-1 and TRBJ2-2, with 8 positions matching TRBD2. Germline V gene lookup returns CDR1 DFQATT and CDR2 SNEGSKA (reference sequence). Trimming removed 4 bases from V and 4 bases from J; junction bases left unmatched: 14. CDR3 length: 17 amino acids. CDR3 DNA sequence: TGCAGTGCTAAGCCCCAGCCGGGACTAGGTGGCACCGGGGAGCTGTTTTTT. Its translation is CSAKPQPGLGGTGELFF.

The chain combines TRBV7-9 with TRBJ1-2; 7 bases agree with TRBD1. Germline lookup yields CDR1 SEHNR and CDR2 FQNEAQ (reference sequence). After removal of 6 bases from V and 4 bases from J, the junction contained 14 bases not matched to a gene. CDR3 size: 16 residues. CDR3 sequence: CASRPGQVEESYGYTF. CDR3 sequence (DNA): TGTGCCAGCAGACCCGGACAGGTAGAGGAGTCCTATGGCTACACCTTC.

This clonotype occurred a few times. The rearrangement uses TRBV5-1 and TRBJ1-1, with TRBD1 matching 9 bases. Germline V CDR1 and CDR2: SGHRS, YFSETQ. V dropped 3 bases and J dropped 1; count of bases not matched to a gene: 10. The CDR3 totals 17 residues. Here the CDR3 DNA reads TGCGCCAGCAGCTCTCGGGACAGGGAGGGTTCGAACACTGAAGCTTTCTTT. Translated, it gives CASSSRDREGSNTEAFF.

CDR3 coding DNA: TGCAGCCCAAACAGGGGGAACACTGAAGCTTTCTTT. This gives the protein CSPNRGNTEAFF. The gene calls are TRBV29-1 and TRBJ1-1, with 7 bases lining up with TRBD1. The V and J ends lost 8 bases and 1 base, in that order; junction bases with no gene match: 4. The germline CDR1 and CDR2 sequences are SQVTM and ANQGSEA. This CDR3 is built from 12 residues. Full variable domain (missing parts from reference TRBV29-1 and TRBJ1-1): SAVISQKPSRDICQRGTSLTIQCQVDSQVTMMFWYRQQPGQSLTLIATANQGSEATYESGFVIDKFPISRPNLTFSTLTVSNMSPEDSSIYLCSPNRGNTEAFFGQGTRLTVV.

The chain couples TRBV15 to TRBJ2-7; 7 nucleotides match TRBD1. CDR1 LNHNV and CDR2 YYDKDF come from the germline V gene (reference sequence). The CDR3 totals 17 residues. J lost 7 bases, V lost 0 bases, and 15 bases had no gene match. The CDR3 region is CATSRDTSVNRGKEQYF. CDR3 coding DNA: TGTGCCACCAGCAGAGATACCTCTGTAAACAGGGGAAAGGAGCAGTACTTC.

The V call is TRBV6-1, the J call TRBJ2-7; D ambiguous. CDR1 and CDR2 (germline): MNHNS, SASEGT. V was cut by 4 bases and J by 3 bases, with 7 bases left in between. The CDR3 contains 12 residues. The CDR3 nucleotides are TGTGCCAGCAGTGTATTCAGCTACGAGCAGTACTTC. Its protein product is CASSVFSYEQYF.

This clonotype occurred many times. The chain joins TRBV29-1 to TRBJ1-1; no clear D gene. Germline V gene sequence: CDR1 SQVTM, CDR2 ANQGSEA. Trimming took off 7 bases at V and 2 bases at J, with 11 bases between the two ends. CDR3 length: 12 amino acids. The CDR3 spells CSGEASNTEAFF. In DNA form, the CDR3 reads TGCAGCGGGGAGGCGAGTAACACTGAAGCTTTCTTT.

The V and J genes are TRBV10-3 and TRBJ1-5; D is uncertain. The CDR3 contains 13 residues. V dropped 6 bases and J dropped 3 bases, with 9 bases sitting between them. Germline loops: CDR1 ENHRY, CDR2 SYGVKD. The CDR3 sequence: CAIRDGINQPQHF. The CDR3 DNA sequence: TGTGCCATCAGGGACGGTATCAATCAGCCCCAGCATTTT.

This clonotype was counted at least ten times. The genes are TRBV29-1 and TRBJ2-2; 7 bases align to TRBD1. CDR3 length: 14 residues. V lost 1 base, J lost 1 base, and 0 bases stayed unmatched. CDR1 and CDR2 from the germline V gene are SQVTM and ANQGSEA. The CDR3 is CSVEGQGNTGELFF. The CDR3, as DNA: TGCAGCGTTGAAGGACAGGGGAACACCGGGGAGCTGTTTTTT.

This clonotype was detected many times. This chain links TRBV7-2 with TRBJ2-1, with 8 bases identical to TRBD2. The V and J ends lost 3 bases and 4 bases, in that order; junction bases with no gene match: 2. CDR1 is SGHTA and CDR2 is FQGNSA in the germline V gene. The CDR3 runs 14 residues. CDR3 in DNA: TGTGCCAGCAGCTTTACTAGCGGATACAATGAGCAGTTCTTC. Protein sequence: CASSFTSGYNEQFF.

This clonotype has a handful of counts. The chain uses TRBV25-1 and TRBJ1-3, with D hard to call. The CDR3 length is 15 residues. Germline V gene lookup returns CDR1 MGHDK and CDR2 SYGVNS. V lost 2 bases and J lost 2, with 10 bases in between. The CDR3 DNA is TGTGCCAGCAGTGAACCTCAGGTCCCTGGAAACACCATATATTTT. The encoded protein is CASSEPQVPGNTIYF.

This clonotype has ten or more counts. The CDR3 region has the DNA TGTGCCAGCAGCTTACGGGCCTCTGCTATAAGAGGTACCTACAATGAGCAGTTCTTC. It encodes CASSLRASAIRGTYNEQFF. The V gene is TRBV7-6, the J gene TRBJ2-1; D unresolved. V gave up 2 bases and J gave up 2 bases, with 22 bases separating them. The CDR3 contains 19 residues. Germline V gene lookup returns CDR1 SGHVS and CDR2 FNYEAQ.

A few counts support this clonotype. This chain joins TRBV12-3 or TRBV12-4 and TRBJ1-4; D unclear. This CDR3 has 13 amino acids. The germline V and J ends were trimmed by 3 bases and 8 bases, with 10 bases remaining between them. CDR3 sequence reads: CASSFQGPEKLFF. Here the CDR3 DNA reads TGTGCCAGCAGTTTCCAAGGACCAGAAAAACTGTTTTTT.

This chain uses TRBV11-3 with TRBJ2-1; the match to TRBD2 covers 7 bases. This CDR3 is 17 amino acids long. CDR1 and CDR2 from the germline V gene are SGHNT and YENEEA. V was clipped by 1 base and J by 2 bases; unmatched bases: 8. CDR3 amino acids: CASSLGSGWGAYNEQFF. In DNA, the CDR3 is TGTGCCAGCAGCTTAGGTAGCGGGTGGGGGGCCTACAATGAGCAGTTCTTC.

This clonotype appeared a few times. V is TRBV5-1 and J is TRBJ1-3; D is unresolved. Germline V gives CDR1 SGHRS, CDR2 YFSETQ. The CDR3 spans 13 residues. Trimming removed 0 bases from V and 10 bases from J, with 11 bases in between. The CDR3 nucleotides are TGCGCCAGCAGCTTGGAGGACGGGTATACCATATATTTT. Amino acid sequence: CASSLEDGYTIYF.

The CDR3 nucleotides read TGCGCCAGCAGCTGGGACCAAGAGACCCAGTACTTC. The encoded protein is CASSWDQETQYF. V gene TRBV5-1 combines with J gene TRBJ2-5; no clear D gene. This CDR3 is 12 amino acids long. The V and J ends lost 3 bases and 0 bases respectively, with 3 bases between them. The germline V gene has CDR1 SGHRS and CDR2 YFSETQ.

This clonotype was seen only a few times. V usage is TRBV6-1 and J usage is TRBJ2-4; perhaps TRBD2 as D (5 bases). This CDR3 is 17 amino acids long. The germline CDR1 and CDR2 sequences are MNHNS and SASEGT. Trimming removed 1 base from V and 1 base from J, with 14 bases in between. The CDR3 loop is CASSEEGGERAKNIQYF. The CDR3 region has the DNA TGTGCCAGCAGTGAAGAAGGAGGAGAAAGGGCCAAAAACATTCAGTACTTC.

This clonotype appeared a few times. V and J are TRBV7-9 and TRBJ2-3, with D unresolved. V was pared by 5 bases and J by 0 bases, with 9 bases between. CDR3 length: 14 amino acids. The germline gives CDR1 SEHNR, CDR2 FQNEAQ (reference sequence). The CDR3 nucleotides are TGTGCCAGCAGCGATAACCTTAGCACAGATACGCAGTATTTT. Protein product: CASSDNLSTDTQYF.

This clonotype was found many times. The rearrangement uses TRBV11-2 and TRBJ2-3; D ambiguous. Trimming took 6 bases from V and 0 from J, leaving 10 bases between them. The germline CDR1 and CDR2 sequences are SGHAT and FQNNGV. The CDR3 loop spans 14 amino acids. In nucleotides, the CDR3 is TGTGCCAGCAGATCGGCGGCTAGCACAGATACGCAGTATTTT. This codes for CASRSAASTDTQYF.

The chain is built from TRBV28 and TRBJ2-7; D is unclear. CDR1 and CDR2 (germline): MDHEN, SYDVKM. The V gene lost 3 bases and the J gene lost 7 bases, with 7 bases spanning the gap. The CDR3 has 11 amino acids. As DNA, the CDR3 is TGTGCCAGCAGTTTGACTTTTGAGCAGTACTTC. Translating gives CASSLTFEQYF.

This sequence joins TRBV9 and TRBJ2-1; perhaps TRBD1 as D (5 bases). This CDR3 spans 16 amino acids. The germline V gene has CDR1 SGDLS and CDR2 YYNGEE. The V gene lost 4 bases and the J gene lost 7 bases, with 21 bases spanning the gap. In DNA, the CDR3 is TGTGCCAGCAGCCCCCGATGGGGCCAAGCGTATAATGAGCAGTTCTTC. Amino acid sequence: CASSPRWGQAYNEQFF.

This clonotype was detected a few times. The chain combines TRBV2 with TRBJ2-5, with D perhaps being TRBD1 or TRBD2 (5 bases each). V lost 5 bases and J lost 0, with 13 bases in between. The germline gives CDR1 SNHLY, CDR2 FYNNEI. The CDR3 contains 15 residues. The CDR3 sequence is CASSPESGHQETQYF. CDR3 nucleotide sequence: TGTGCCAGCAGTCCGGAGTCGGGACACCAAGAGACCCAGTACTTC.

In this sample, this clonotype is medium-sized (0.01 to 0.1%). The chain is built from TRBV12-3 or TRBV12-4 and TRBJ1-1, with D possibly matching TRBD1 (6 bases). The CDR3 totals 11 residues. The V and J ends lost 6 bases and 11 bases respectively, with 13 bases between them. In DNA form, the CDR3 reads TGTGCCAGCAGCACAGGGACGGACGCTTTCTTT. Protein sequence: CASSTGTDAFF.

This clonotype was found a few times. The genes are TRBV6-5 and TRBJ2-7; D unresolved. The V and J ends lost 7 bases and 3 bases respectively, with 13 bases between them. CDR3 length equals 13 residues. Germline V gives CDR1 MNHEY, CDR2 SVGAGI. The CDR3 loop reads CASTSSHDYEQYF. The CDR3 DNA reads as TGTGCCAGCACCTCCTCCCACGACTACGAGCAGTACTTC.

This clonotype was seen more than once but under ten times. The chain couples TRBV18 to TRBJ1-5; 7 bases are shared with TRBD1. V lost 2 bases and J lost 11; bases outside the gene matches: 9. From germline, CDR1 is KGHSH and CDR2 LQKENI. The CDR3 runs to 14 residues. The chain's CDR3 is CASSPTEGAGAQHF. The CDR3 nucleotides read TGTGCCAGCTCACCAACGGAGGGGGCCGGGGCCCAGCATTTT.

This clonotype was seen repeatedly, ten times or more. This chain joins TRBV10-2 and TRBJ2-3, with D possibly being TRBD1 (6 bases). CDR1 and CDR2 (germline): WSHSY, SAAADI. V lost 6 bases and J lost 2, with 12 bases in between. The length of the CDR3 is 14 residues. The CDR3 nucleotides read TGCGCCAGCAGGGACAGAGTTTCCACAGATACGCAGTATTTT. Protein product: CASRDRVSTDTQYF.

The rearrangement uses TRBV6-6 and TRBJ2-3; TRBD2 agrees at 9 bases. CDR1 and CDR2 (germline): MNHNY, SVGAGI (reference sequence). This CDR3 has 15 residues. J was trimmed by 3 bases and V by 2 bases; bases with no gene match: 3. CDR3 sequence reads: CASSYVAGATDTQYF. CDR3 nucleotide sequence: TGTGCCAGCAGTTACGTAGCGGGGGCAACAGATACGCAGTATTTT.

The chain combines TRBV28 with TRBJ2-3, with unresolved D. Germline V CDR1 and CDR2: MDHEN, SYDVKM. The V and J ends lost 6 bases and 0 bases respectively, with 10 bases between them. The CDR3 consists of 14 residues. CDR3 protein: CASSRVDSTDTQYF. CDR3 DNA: TGTGCCAGCAGCCGGGTGGACAGCACAGATACGCAGTATTTT.